This T cell receptor beta chain was profiled in a study of monozygotic twins with inflammatory bowel disease. Study results and limitations: Possibly reflecting limited power, no difference in repertoire similarity was found between concordant and discordant twins.

Remarks on this clonotype: Its antigen is not known.

CDR3 size: 12 residues. UMIs bearing a 6-nucleotide sample barcode were added through template switching. No DNA is given; TCRdb re-called the 5' RACE reads and lists each CDR3 protein once. The sample spans approximately 400,000 distinct CDR3 sequences; the ten largest clones claim 2% to 3%. The V and J genes are TRBV12-3 or TRBV12-4 and TRBJ1-5. Source material: blood. The receptor comes from a human donor with ulcerative colitis or Crohn's disease, or a healthy co-twin of an affected twin (not recorded which). The CDR3 reads CASSPDGQPQHF.